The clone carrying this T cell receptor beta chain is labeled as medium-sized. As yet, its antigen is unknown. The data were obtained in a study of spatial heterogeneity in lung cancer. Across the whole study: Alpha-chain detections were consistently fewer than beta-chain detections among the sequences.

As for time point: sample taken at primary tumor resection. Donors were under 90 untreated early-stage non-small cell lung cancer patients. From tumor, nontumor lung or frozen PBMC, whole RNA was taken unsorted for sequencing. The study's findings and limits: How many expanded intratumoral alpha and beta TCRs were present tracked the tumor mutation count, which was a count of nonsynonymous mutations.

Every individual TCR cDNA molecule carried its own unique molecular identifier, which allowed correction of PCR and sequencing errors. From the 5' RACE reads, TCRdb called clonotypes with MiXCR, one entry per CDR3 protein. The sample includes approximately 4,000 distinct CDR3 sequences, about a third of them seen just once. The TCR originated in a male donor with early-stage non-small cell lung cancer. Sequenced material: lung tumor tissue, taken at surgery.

CDR3 coding DNA: TGTGCCAGCAGCTTGCAGCGGCAAATCTCCTACAATGAGCAGTTCTTC. It yields the protein CASSLQRQISYNEQFF. This sequence joins TRBV5-4 and TRBJ2-1; D possibly corresponds to TRBD2 (5 bases). Trimming removed 1 base from V and 0 bases from J, with 11 bases in between. Germline loops: CDR1 SGHNT, CDR2 YYREEE (reference sequence). The CDR3 length is 16 residues.